The TCR beta chain under discussion was sequenced for a study of T cell responses to AZD1222 COVID-19 vaccine. This clone was counted once. In germline, CDR1 is SGHRS, CDR2 YFSETQ. The CDR3 extends over 15 amino acids. V lost 7 bases and J lost 4; bases outside the gene matches: 11. The data were produced by immunoSEQ multiplex PCR, yet TCRdb's version contains in-frame clones alone and is incomplete. The profile shows about 160,000 clones, around 89% of them singletons. This TCR came from an adult who received the AZD1222 COVID-19 vaccine. Source: peripheral blood, taken 28 days after the second AZD1222 dose. The V gene is TRBV5-1, the J gene TRBJ2-5; 9 bases line up with TRBD1. The DNA for the CDR3 is TGCGCCAGCTCTTTCATCGAGACAGGGGGAGAGACCCAGTACTTC. Its translation is CASSFIETGGETQYF.